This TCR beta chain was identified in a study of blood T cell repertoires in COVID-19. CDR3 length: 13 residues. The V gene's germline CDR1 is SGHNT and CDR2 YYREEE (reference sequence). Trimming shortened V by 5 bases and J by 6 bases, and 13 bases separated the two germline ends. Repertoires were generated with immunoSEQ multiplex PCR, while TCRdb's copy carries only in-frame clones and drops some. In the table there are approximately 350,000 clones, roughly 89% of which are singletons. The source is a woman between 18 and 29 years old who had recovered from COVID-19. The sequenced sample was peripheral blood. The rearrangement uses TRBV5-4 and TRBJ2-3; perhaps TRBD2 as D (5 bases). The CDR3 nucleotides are TGTGCCAGCAGTCCCAAGGGAGTCGATACGCAGTATTTT. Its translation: CASSPKGVDTQYF.